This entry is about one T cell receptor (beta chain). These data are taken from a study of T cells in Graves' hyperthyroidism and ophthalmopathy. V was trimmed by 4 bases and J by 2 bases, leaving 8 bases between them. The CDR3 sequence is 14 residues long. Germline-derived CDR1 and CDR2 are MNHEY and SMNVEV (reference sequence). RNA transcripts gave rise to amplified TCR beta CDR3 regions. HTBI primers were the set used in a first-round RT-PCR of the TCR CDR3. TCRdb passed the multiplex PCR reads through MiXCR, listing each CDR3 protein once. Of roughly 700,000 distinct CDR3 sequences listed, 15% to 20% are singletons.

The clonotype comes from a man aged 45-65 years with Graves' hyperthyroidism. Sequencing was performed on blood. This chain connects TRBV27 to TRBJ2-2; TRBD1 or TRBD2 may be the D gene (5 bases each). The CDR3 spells CASSYRDNTGELFF. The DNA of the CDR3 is TGTGCCAGCAGTTACCGGGACAACACCGGGGAGCTGTTTTTT.